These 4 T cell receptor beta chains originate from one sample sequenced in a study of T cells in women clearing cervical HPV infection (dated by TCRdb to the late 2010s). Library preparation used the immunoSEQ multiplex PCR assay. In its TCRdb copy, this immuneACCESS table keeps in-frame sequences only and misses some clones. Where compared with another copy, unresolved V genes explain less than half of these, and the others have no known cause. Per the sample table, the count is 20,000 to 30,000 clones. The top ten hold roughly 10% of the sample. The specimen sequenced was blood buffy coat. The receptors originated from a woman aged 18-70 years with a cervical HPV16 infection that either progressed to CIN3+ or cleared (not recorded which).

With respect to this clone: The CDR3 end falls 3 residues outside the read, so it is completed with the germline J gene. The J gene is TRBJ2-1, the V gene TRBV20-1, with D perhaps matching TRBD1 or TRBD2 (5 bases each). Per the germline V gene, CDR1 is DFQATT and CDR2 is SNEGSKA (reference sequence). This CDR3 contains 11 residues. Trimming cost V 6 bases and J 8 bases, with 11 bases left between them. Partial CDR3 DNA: TGCAGTGCGGTCAGGGAGTATGAG. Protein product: CSAVREYE. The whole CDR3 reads CSAVREYEQFF.

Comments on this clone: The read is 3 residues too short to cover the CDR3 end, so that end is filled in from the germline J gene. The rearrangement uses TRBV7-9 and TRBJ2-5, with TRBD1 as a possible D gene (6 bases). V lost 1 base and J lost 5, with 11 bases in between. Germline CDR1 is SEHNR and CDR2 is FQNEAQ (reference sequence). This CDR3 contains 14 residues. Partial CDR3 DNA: TGTGCCAGCAGCTTAGACGGGACACCGGAGACC. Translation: CASSLDGTPET. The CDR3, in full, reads CASSLDGTPETQYF.

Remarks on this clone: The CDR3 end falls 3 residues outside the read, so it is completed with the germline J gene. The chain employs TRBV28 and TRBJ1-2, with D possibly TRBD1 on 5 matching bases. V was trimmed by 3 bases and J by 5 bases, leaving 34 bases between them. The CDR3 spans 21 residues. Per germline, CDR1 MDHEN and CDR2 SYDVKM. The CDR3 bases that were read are TGTGCCAGCAGTTTTGATCCCCCCTATCGCCAAGCGTTGACGTCAGGGTATGGC. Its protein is CASSFDPPYRQALTSGYG. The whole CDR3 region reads CASSFDPPYRQALTSGYGYTF.

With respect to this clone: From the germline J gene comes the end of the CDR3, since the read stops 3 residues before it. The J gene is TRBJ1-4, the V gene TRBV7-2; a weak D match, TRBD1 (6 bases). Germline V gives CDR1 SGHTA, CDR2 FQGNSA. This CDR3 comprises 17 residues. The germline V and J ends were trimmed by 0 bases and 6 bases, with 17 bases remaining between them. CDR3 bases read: TGTGCCAGCAGCTTAGCGCGCAGGACAGCTACTTATGAAAAA. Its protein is CASSLARRTATYEK. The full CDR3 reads CASSLARRTATYEKLFF.